Following are 17 T cell receptor beta chains from one sample sequenced in a study of blood T cell repertoires in COVID-19 (dated by TCRdb to about 2020). Library preparation used the immunoSEQ multiplex PCR assay. This immuneACCESS table, as held by TCRdb, lists in-frame sequences with V and J called but not all clones. Of the missing ones, under half trace to an unresolved V gene in checked studies; the others have no known cause. The sample table lists around 360,000 clones, roughly 84% of them with a count of one. In total, the top ten clones hold almost 3% of the sample. What was sequenced was PBMCs or T cells enriched from blood (not recorded which). These receptors were collected from a woman aged 30 to 39 who had recovered from COVID-19.

This chain uses TRBV12-3 or TRBV12-4 with TRBJ2-7; D remains ambiguous. Trimming shortened V by 6 bases and J by 3 bases, and 9 bases separated the two germline ends. The CDR3 contains 12 residues. CDR3 coding DNA: TGTGCCAGCAGCTCTAGGAGCTACGAGCAGTACTTC. It encodes CASSSRSYEQYF.

The chain carries TRBV18 and TRBJ1-5; tentatively, D is TRBD1 (6 bases). There are 17 residues in the CDR3. V gave up 6 bases and J gave up 0 bases, with 18 bases separating them. Germline CDR1 is KGHSH and CDR2 is LQKENI. Written as DNA, the CDR3 is TGTGCCAGCTCGCAGGGGTCGGGGGGATATAGCAATCAGCCCCAGCATTTT. Residues: CASSQGSGGYSNQPQHF.

In this sample, this clone turned up once. The CDR3: CASRGEGNTEAFF. The CDR3 coding sequence is TGTGCCAGCAGAGGGGAGGGGAACACTGAAGCTTTCTTT. This chain uses TRBV2 with TRBJ1-1; D might be TRBD1 (5 bases). The V and J ends lost 6 bases and 1 base respectively, with 9 bases between them. This CDR3 is 13 amino acids long. The germline CDR1 and CDR2 sequences are SNHLY and FYNNEI.

This clone showed up just once. V gene TRBV7-3 combines with J gene TRBJ2-7; 9 bases map to TRBD1. The CDR3 totals 14 residues. After removal of 3 bases from V and 5 bases from J, the junction contained 5 bases not matched to a gene. Germline CDR1 is SGHTA and CDR2 is FQGTGA. The CDR3 protein is CASSLGTGNDEQYF. Here the CDR3 DNA reads TGTGCCAGCAGCTTGGGGACAGGGAATGACGAGCAGTACTTC.

This clone was recorded once. The chain joins TRBV2 to TRBJ1-5; TRBD1 is a possible D gene (5 bases). This CDR3 region has 14 residues. Trimming took 4 bases from V and 3 from J, leaving 10 bases between them. In germline, CDR1 is SNHLY, CDR2 FYNNEI. DNA of the CDR3: TGTGCCAGCAGTGTGGGGCGGATCAATCAGCCCCAGCATTTT. Translated, it gives CASSVGRINQPQHF.

The chain links TRBV5-6 to TRBJ1-5; TRBD1 might be the D (5 bases). Germline loops: CDR1 SGHDT, CDR2 YYEEEE. This CDR3 region has 14 residues. V lost 4 bases and J lost 2, with 10 bases in between. The CDR3 region is CASSRGGGNQPQHF. In DNA form, the CDR3 reads TGTGCCAGCAGCCGGGGAGGGGGCAATCAGCCCCAGCATTTT.

The rearrangement joins TRBV18 to TRBJ2-5; D ambiguous. This CDR3 comprises 12 residues. V was trimmed by 6 bases and J by 6 bases, leaving 11 bases between them. Germline V lookup: CDR1 KGHSH, CDR2 LQKENI. The CDR3 is CASSYEEKTQYF. The CDR3 DNA follows: TGTGCCAGCTCCTATGAGGAGAAGACCCAGTACTTC. Full variable domain (outside the CDR3, taken from reference TRBV18 and TRBJ2-5): NAGVMQNPRHLVRRRGQEARLRCSPMKGHSHVYWYRQLPEEGLKFMVYLQKENIIDESGMPKERFSAEFPKEGPSILRIQQVVRGDSAAYFCASSYEEKTQYFGPGTRLLVL.

The chain links TRBV5-6 to TRBJ2-7; 9 bases map to TRBD1. There are 14 residues in the CDR3. The ends lost 4 bases at V and 4 bases at J; junction bases unmatched: 6. The germline V gene encodes CDR1 SGHDT and CDR2 YYEEEE. The CDR3 loop is CASSTDRGRYEQYF. DNA for the CDR3: TGTGCCAGCAGCACGGACAGGGGACGGTACGAGCAGTACTTC.

This chain uses TRBV7-9 with TRBJ1-1; D call uncertain. The germline V gene encodes CDR1 SEHNR and CDR2 FQNEAQ (reference sequence). This CDR3 spans 15 amino acids. V was clipped by 1 base and J by 2 bases, with 11 bases between them. The CDR3 DNA reads TGTGCCAGCAGCTTAGTAGCGGGGTTAAACACTGAAGCTTTCTTT. Amino acid sequence: CASSLVAGLNTEAFF. The entire variable domain, with the rest obtained from reference TRBV7-9 and TRBJ1-1, is as follows: DTGVSQNPRHKITKRGQNVTFRCDPISEHNRLYWYRQTLGQGPEFLTYFQNEAQLEKSRLLSDRFSAERPKGSFSTLEIQRTEQGDSAMYLCASSLVAGLNTEAFFGQGTRLTVV.

The chain has TRBV5-1 and TRBJ2-3, with 10 bases lining up with TRBD2. The germline CDR1 and CDR2 sequences are SGHRS and YFSETQ. CDR3 length: 16 amino acids. Trimming removed 1 base from V and 4 bases from J; junction bases left unmatched: 6. In DNA form, the CDR3 reads TGCGCCAGCAGCTTGACTAGCGGGGTAGGGGCAGATACGCAGTATTTT. As protein: CASSLTSGVGADTQYF.

Worth noting for this clone: This same CDR3 is encoded by further DNA sequences in the sample. The rearrangement links TRBV28 to TRBJ1-4; D gene unclear. Per the germline V gene, CDR1 is MDHEN and CDR2 is SYDVKM. Trimming cost V 3 bases and J 4 bases, with 3 bases left between them. This CDR3 contains 12 residues. The CDR3 region has the DNA TGTGCCAGCAGTTTTAGTAATGAAAAACTGTTTTTT. Its translation is CASSFSNEKLFF. The full variable domain, in which reference TRBV28 and TRBJ1-4 provide the parts outside the CDR3, is DVKVTQSSRYLVKRTGEKVFLECVQDMDHENMFWYRQDPGLGLRLIYFSYDVKMKEKGDIPEGYSVSREKKERFSLILESASTNQTSMYLCASSFSNEKLFFGSGTQLSVL.

The chain couples TRBV3-1 (or the pseudogene TRBV3-2) to TRBJ2-1; perhaps TRBD2 as D (6 bases). V shed 4 bases and J shed 10 bases, with 20 bases lying between them. The CDR3 is 15 amino acids. Germline CDR1 and CDR2: LGHDT and YNNKEL (reference sequence). The CDR3 sequence: CASSRETSGDREQFF. Written as DNA, the CDR3 is TGTGCCAGCAGCCGAGAGACTAGTGGGGATAGGGAGCAGTTCTTC.

This clone was observed a handful of times. The rearrangement joins TRBV19 to TRBJ1-2, with 9 bases lining up with TRBD1. The CDR3 is 15 residues long. Germline CDR1 is LNHDA and CDR2 is SQIVND (reference sequence). The V segment lost 5 bases and the J segment 0 bases; nucleotides outside the gene matches: 4. The CDR3 here is CASSSRQGANYGYTF. The CDR3 nucleotides are TGTGCCAGTAGTTCTCGACAGGGGGCTAACTATGGCTACACCTTC.

For the CDR3, the DNA is TGTGCCAGCAGTTTAGAGTATAGCAATCAGCCCCAGCATTTT. Amino acids: CASSLEYSNQPQHF. The chain is built from TRBV28 and TRBJ1-5; D not certain. CDR3 length: 14 amino acids. CDR1 is MDHEN and CDR2 is SYDVKM in the germline V gene. Trimming removed 2 bases at V and 0 bases at J, with 5 bases between.

In this sample, this clone turned up a few times. The chain links TRBV30 to TRBJ2-6, with 10 nucleotides matching TRBD1. The CDR3 contains 18 residues. Unmatched junction bases numbered 10, after V lost 5 bases and J lost 0 bases. Germline V gives CDR1 GTSNPN, CDR2 SVGIG (reference sequence). The CDR3 protein is CAWVGDRGLSSGANVLTF. The CDR3, as DNA: TGTGCCTGGGTCGGGGACAGGGGCCTTAGCTCTGGGGCCAACGTCCTGACTTTC.

Note on this clone: Other nucleotide sequences in the sample specify the same CDR3. The V gene is TRBV5-1, the J gene TRBJ2-7, with 7 nucleotides matching TRBD1. V was pared by 0 bases and J by 2 bases, with 5 bases of the junction left unmatched. The germline V gene has CDR1 SGHRS and CDR2 YFSETQ. CDR3 size: 15 residues. CDR3 DNA sequence: TGCGCCAGCAGCTTGGAGACAGGGACCACCTACGAGCAGTACTTC. As protein: CASSLETGTTYEQYF.

The chain carries TRBV7-9 and TRBJ1-1; D gene uncertain. The CDR3 is 12 amino acids. Per germline, CDR1 SEHNR and CDR2 FQNEAQ (reference sequence). Between the trimmed V and J ends, which lost 3 bases and 4 bases, there was a span of 6 bases. The CDR3 bases are TGTGCCAGCAGCTTGGAGAGCACTGAAGCTTTCTTT. Protein sequence: CASSLESTEAFF.